This T cell receptor (beta chain) was documented in a study of vaccination effects on CD4 cells after COVID-19. Overall study context: Before sequencing took place, the ViraFEST assay used viral peptide pools to expand antigen-specific CD4+ T cells. Study results and limitations: Substantial clonal contraction characterized both infection- and vaccine-induced clones late after vaccination.

A 10-day culture period preceded the isolation of CD4+ T cells. Cultures received IL-2 medium that replaced half the medium on days 3 and 7. The CDR3 spans 13 residues. Germline loops: CDR1 SGHRS, CDR2 YFSETQ. Sequencing was performed with immunoSEQ multiplex PCR; in TCRdb, only in-frame clones are kept and a portion is missing. The table records around 35,000 clones, approximately 74% of them present only once. This clone was observed a handful of times. Its target is unknown. The junction differs from germline at one of its ends, possibly a read error. Source: CD4+ T cells from PBMCs cultured without peptide, taken before COVID-19 vaccination. The chain combines TRBV5-1 with TRBJ2-7; weak D call: TRBD2 (5 bases). The clonotype originates from a human donor who received a COVID-19 vaccine. CDR3 in DNA: TGCGCCAGCAGCCGGGCGGACTCCTCCGAGCAGTACTTC. It is translated as CASSRADSSEQYF.